This TCR beta chain emerged from a study of OX40 agonist ivuxolimab in advanced cancers. At the level of the study: Having had anti-PD-1, anti-PD-L1 or anti-CTLA-4 therapy before was allowed, and more than 35% had some.

The V end was cut by 6 bases, the J end by 0 bases, with 12 bases between. The CDR3 contains 14 residues. Germline V lookup: CDR1 MNHNS, CDR2 SASEGT. Points on this clone: Its antigen is not identified.

Study-wide results and caveats: Researchers report that CD8+ T cells had, on average, more expanded clones than CD4+.

Assay: immunoSEQ multiplex PCR; the TCRdb copy retains only in-frame clones and omits some. The repertoire holds approximately 100,000 clones, with about 85% as singletons. Peripheral blood came from all dose cohorts at three timepoints. The rearrangement links TRBV6-1 to TRBJ2-7; unclear D gene. This specimen was CD4+ or CD8+ T cells sorted from blood, taken in a trial of the OX40 agonist ivuxolimab. The source is an adult with an advanced solid tumor such as melanoma, head and neck, liver or kidney cancer. CDR3 protein: CASSLDQISYEQYF. CDR3 in DNA: TGTGCCAGCAGCTTGGACCAAATCTCCTACGAGCAGTACTTC.